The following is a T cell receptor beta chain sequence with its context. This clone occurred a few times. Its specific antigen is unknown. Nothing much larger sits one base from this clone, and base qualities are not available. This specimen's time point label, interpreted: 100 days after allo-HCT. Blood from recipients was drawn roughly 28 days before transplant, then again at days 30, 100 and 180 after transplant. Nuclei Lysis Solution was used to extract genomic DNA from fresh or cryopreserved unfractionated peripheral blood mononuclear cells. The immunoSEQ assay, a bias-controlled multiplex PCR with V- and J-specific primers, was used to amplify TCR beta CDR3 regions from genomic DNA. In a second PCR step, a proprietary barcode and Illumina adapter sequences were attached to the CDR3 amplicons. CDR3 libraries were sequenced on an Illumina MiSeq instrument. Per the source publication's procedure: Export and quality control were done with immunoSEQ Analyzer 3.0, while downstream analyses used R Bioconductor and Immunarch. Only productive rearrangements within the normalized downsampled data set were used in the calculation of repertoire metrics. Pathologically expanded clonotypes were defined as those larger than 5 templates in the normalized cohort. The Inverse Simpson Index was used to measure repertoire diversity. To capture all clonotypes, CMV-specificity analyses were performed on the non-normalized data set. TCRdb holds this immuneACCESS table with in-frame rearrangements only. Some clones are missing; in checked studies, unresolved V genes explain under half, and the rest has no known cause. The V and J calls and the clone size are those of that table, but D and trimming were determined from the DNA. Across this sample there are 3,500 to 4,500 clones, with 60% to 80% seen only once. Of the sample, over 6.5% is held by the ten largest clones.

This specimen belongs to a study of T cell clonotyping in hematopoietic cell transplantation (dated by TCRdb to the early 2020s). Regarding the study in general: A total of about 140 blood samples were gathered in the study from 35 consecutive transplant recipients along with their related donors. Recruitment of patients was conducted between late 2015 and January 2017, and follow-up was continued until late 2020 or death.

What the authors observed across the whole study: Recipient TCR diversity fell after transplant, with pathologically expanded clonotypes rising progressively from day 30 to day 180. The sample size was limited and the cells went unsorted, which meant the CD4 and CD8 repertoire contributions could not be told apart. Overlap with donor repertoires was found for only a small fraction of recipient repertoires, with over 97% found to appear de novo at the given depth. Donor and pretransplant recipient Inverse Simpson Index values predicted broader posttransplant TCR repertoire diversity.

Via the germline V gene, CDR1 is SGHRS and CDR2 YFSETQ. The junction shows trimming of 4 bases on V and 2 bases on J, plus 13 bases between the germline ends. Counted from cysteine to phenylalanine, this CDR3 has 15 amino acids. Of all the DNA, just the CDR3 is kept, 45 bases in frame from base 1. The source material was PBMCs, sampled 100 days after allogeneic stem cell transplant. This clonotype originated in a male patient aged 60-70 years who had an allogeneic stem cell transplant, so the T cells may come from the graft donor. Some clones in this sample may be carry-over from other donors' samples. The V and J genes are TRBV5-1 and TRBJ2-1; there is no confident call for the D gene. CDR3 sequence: CASSTPDQTYNEQFF. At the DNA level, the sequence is TGCGCCAGCAGCACGCCGGACCAAACCTACAATGAGCAGTTCTTC. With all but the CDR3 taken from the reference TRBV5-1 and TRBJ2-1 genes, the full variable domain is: KAGVTQTPRYLIKTRGQQVTLSCSPISGHRSVSWYQQTPGQGLQFLFEYFSETQRNKGNFPGRFSGRQFSNSRSEMNVSTLELGDSALYLCASSTPDQTYNEQFFGPGTRLTVL.